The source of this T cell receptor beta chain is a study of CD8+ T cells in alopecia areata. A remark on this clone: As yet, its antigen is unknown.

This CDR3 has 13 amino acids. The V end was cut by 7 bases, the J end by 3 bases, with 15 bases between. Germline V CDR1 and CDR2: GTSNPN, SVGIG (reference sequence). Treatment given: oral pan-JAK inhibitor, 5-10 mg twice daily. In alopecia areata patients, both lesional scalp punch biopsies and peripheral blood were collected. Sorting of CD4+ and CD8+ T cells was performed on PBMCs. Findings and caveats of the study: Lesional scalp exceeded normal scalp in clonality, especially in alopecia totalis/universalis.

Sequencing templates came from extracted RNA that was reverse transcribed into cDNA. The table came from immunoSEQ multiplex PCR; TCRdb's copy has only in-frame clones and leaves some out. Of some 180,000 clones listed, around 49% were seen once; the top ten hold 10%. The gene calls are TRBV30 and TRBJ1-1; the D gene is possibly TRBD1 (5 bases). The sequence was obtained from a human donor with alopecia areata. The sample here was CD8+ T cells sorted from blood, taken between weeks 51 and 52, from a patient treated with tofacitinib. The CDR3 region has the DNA TGTGCCTCAAACCTGGGGGGAGACACTGAAGCTTTCTTT. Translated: CASNLGGDTEAFF.